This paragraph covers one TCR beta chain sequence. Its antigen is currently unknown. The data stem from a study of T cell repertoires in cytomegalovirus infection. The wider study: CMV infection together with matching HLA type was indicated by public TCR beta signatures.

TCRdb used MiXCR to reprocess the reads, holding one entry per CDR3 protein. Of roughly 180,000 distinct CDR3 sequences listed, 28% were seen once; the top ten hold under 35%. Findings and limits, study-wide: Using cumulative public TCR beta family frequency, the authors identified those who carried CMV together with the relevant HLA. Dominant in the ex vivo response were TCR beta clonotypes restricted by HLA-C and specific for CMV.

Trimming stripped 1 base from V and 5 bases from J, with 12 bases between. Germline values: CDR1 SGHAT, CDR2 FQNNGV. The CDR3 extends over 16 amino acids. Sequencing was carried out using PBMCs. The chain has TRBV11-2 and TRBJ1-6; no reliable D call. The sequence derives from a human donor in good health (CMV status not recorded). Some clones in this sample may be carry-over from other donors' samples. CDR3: CASSLARLLDNSPLHF. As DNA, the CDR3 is TGTGCCAGCAGCTTAGCCAGGCTCCTAGATAATTCACCCCTCCACTTT.